This T cell receptor beta chain came from a study of cytomegalovirus exposure and HLA in healthy donors. The V gene's germline CDR1 is SGDLS and CDR2 YYNGEE. The CDR3 is 15 residues long. Trimming took 6 bases from V and 5 from J, leaving 17 bases between them. Remarks on this clone: The antigen remains undetermined.

Each donor's status was that of a healthy bone marrow donor. Study findings and constraints: About 87% or about 30% of the time was how often most TCR beta V segments were productive, according to an earlier analysis. The authors later linked a missense DCLRE1C variant to TCR beta V- and J-gene trimming. For presence/absence analyses, sequencing depth was assumed to be roughly uniform across donors.

The PCR used 60 Vbeta and 13 Jbeta primers. Assay used: immunoSEQ multiplex PCR; TCRdb lists only in-frame clones, some missing. The data hold 200,000 or so clones, with approximately 80% observed a single time. The origin of this receptor is a woman aged 18 to 35 in good health and CMV-seropositive. The gene calls are TRBV9 and TRBJ2-2; TRBD1 is a possible D gene (5 bases). Sequenced sample: PBMCs. CDR3 sequence (DNA): TGTGCCAGCAACGCAAGGGGTGAAATAACCGGGGAGCTGTTTTTT. This codes for CASNARGEITGELFF. The full variable domain, in which reference TRBV9 and TRBJ2-2 provide the parts outside the CDR3, is DSGVTQTPKHLITATGQRVTLRCSPRSGDLSVYWYQQSLDQGLQFLIQYYNGEERAKGNILERFSAQQFPDLHSELNLSSLELGDSALYFCASNARGEITGELFFGEGSRLTVL.